This entry lists 13 T cell receptor beta chains sequenced from one sample in a study of monozygotic twins with inflammatory bowel disease. With the 5' RACE reads reprocessed, TCRdb shows one record per CDR3 protein and no DNA. The sample is made up of more than 300,000 distinct CDR3 sequences, and the top ten hold just over 2.5% of it. Material for sequencing was blood. The source of these receptors is a human donor with ulcerative colitis or Crohn's disease, or a healthy co-twin of an affected twin (not recorded which).

The V call is TRBV5-1, the J call TRBJ2-7; TCRdb's D gene call, TRBD1, goes unchecked for lack of DNA. The CDR3 covers 14 residues. Germline V CDR1 and CDR2: SGHRS, YFSETQ. The CDR3 loop is CASSLEGHPYEQYF.

V gene TRBV7-2 combines with J gene TRBJ2-1; TCRdb's D call of TRBD2 is untestable without DNA. The germline V gene has CDR1 SGHTA and CDR2 FQGNSA. This CDR3 is built from 14 residues. The CDR3 loop reads CASRRDLLYNEQFF.

The V call is TRBV20-1, the J call TRBJ2-5. The CDR3 extends over 13 amino acids. CDR1 is DFQATT and CDR2 is SNEGSKA in the germline V gene (reference sequence). This chain's CDR3 is CSARRTAKETQYF.

The chain recombines TRBV5-1 with TRBJ2-7; checking the TCRdb D call of TRBD2 is not possible without DNA. Germline V gives CDR1 SGHRS, CDR2 YFSETQ. There are 13 residues in the CDR3. CDR3 sequence: CASSYGTSVEQYF.

The chain joins TRBV5-1 to TRBJ2-7. Germline CDR1 reads SGHRS; CDR2 reads YFSETQ. The CDR3 is 14 residues long. The CDR3 region is CASSWDRRTYEQYF. Using reference TRBV5-1 and TRBJ2-7 for the parts outside the CDR3, the full variable domain is KAGVTQTPRYLIKTRGQQVTLSCSPISGHRSVSWYQQTPGQGLQFLFEYFSETQRNKGNFPGRFSGRQFSNSRSEMNVSTLELGDSALYLCASSWDRRTYEQYFGPGTRLTVT.

The rearrangement uses TRBV4-1 and TRBJ2-7; without DNA, the TCRdb call of TRBD2 cannot be checked. The CDR3 runs 19 residues. Per the germline V gene, CDR1 is MGHRA and CDR2 is YSYEKL. The CDR3: CASSQAAVLAGGNSYEQYF.

The chain employs TRBV6-5 and TRBJ2-7; TCRdb names TRBD1, which stays unverified in the absence of DNA. The CDR3 runs to 13 residues. Germline-derived CDR1 and CDR2 are MNHEY and SVGAGI. The CDR3 region is CASSYRTGIEQYF.

The chain links TRBV20-1 to TRBJ1-5; TCRdb designates TRBD1, a call that cannot be tested without DNA. This CDR3 region has 13 residues. Germline V CDR1 and CDR2: DFQATT, SNEGSKA (reference sequence). CDR3 loop: CSAFQGSNQPQHF.

The chain joins TRBV29-1 to TRBJ2-7; TCRdb's D call, TRBD1, is unchecked because there is no DNA. Germline loops: CDR1 SQVTM, CDR2 ANQGSEA. This CDR3 spans 11 amino acids. This CDR3 is CSVGQAYEQYF.

J is TRBJ2-3 and V is TRBV7-9; TCRdb names TRBD1, which stays unverified in the absence of DNA. This CDR3 spans 15 amino acids. CDR1 is SEHNR, CDR2 FQNEAQ, per germline (reference sequence). This CDR3 reads CASSSRQSGTDTQYF.

The chain uses TRBV20-1 and TRBJ1-1; the D call from TCRdb, TRBD1, cannot be confirmed without DNA. In germline, CDR1 is DFQATT, CDR2 SNEGSKA (reference sequence). This CDR3 region has 12 residues. The CDR3 sequence: CSAGPAGAEAFF.

The CDR3 protein is CASSPRGSSNQPQHF. The gene calls are TRBV25-1 and TRBJ1-5; TCRdb's assignment of TRBD1 cannot be checked, as there is no DNA. CDR3 length: 15 residues. CDR1 and CDR2 from the germline V gene are MGHDK and SYGVNS.

Here the CDR3 reads CSAPTRVTSTDTQYF. The chain uses TRBV20-1 and TRBJ2-3. CDR1 and CDR2 from the germline V gene are DFQATT and SNEGSKA (reference sequence). The CDR3 has 15 residues.